These T cell receptor beta chains were read from a single sample in a study of CD8 T cells in ankylosing spondylitis. TCRdb re-called the 5' RACE reads with MiXCR, one entry per CDR3 protein. The sample records approximately 350,000 distinct CDR3 sequences, 20% being singletons. Source material: blood, either unsorted or a sorted T cell fraction (not recorded which). The receptors shown here come from a male donor with ankylosing spondylitis or in good health (not recorded which). CDR3s include the opening cysteine and the closing phenylalanine or tryptophan. A D gene is named only where the DNA matches it firmly. Some rows have no size entry. The others give once, few or many, or a class for an expanded clone.

TRBV29-1,NA,NA,TRBJ2-3,CSVHSGYSTDTQYF,TGCAGCGTCCATTCAGGATATAGCACAGATACGCAGTATTTT
TRBV28,NA,few,TRBJ2-5,CASSSPIQETQYF,TGTGCCAGCAGTTCACCCATACAAGAGACCCAGTACTTC
TRBV7-9,NA,NA,TRBJ2-1,CASSSSNPRQFF,TGTGCCAGCAGCTCGAGTAACCCCAGGCAGTTCTTC
TRBV12-3/TRBV12-4,NA,NA,TRBJ2-3,CASSAIDGGNTDTQYF,TGTGCCAGCAGTGCCATCGACGGGGGCAACACAGATACGCAGTATTTT
TRBV12-3/TRBV12-4,NA,few,TRBJ2-5,CASRFGSLVETQYF,TGTGCCAGCAGGTTCGGAAGTCTGGTAGAGACCCAGTACTTC
TRBV29-1,NA,few,TRBJ2-7,CSVEDPGETYEQYF,TGCAGCGTTGAAGATCCCGGGGAAACCTACGAGCAGTACTTC
TRBV20-1,NA,NA,TRBJ1-6,CSAPPYNSPLHF,TGCAGTGCCCCCCCCTATAATTCACCCCTCCACTTT
TRBV4-1,NA,many,TRBJ2-7,CASSQTTGWYEQYF,TGCGCCAGCAGCCAAACAACAGGGTGGTACGAGCAGTACTTC
TRBV12-3/TRBV12-4,NA,few,TRBJ2-7,CASSSSLLPGQYF,TGTGCCAGCAGTTCCTCCCTACTCCCAGGGCAGTACTTC
TRBV4-1,NA,few,TRBJ2-7,CASSHRENRAYEQYF,TGCGCCAGCAGCCACCGAGAGAACAGAGCGTACGAGCAGTACTTC
TRBV11-2,TRBD2,NA,TRBJ2-1,CASSFPGLAGGPYNEQFF,TGTGCCAGCAGCTTCCCGGGACTAGCGGGGGGGCCGTACAATGAGCAGTTCTTC
TRBV6-4,NA,many,TRBJ2-1,CASSMGGERNEQFF,TGTGCCAGCAGCATGGGGGGAGAGAGGAATGAGCAGTTCTTC
TRBV4-1,NA,few,TRBJ2-7,CASSQGSDPEQYF,TGCGCCAGCAGCCAAGGGTCGGATCCAGAGCAGTACTTC
TRBV6-1,NA,few,TRBJ2-1,CASSRPESGVEQFF,TGTGCCAGCAGCCGACCAGAATCAGGAGTTGAGCAGTTCTTC
TRBV15,NA,NA,TRBJ1-4,CATSSRGFDEKLFF,TGTGCCACCAGCAGCAGGGGATTTGATGAAAAACTGTTTTTT
TRBV12-3/TRBV12-4,NA,few,TRBJ2-4,CASSPEFGENIQYF,TGTGCCAGCAGTCCGGAGTTCGGGGAAAACATTCAGTACTTC
TRBV11-2,NA,few,TRBJ2-3,CASSFFLSPQGQYF,TGTGCCAGCAGCTTCTTCCTTTCGCCGCAGGGGCAGTATTTT
TRBV11-2,NA,few,TRBJ2-5,CASSQDGNQETQYF,TGTGCCAGCAGCCAGGACGGAAACCAAGAGACCCAGTACTTC
TRBV7-8,NA,NA,TRBJ1-2,CASRGTRANYGYIF,TGTGCCAGCCGCGGGACACGAGCTAACTATGGCTACATCTTC
TRBV7-9,NA,many,TRBJ2-5,CASSFLQETQYF,TGTGCCAGCAGCTTCCTCCAAGAGACCCAGTACTTC
TRBV20-1,NA,few,TRBJ2-3,CSASPGTPTTTDTQYF,TGCAGTGCTAGTCCCGGGACTCCAACTACCACAGATACGCAGTATTTT
TRBV12-3/TRBV12-4,NA,few,TRBJ1-5,CASRLGGGNQPQHF,TGTGCCAGCAGACTAGGGGGGGGCAATCAGCCCCAGCATTTT
TRBV30,TRBD2,NA,TRBJ2-1,CAWSVEGGGAYNEQFF,TGTGCCTGGAGTGTTGAGGGCGGGGGAGCGTACAATGAGCAGTTCTTC
TRBV24-1,NA,NA,TRBJ1-2,CATSDLTDDGYTF,TGTGCCACCAGTGATTTGACAGATGATGGCTACACCTTC
TRBV9,TRBD1,NA,TRBJ2-1,CASSEPGTAYNEQFF,TGTGCCAGCAGCGAACCCGGGACAGCCTACAATGAGCAGTTCTTC
TRBV5-1,TRBD1,NA,TRBJ2-3,CASSLGTGSADTQYF,TGCGCCAGCAGCCTCGGGACAGGGAGTGCAGATACGCAGTATTTT
TRBV4-2,TRBD2,few,TRBJ2-3,CASSQVGGGPDTQYF,TGTGCCAGCAGCCAAGTGGGCGGGGGACCAGATACGCAGTATTTT
TRBV12-3/TRBV12-4,TRBD2,NA,TRBJ2-1,CASSAGGPYNEQFF,TGTGCCAGCAGCGCGGGGGGGCCTTACAATGAGCAGTTCTTC
TRBV5-1,TRBD2,NA,TRBJ2-2,CATTGTSEHTGELFF,TGCGCCACTACCGGGACTAGCGAGCACACCGGGGAGCTGTTTTTT
TRBV20-1,TRBD2,NA,TRBJ2-3,CSASSGREDTQYF,TGCAGTGCTAGTTCGGGGAGGGAAGATACGCAGTATTTT
TRBV7-9,TRBD1,NA,TRBJ2-3,CASSSTGGQYF,TGTGCCAGCAGCTCAACAGGGGGGCAGTATTTT
TRBV2,NA,NA,TRBJ2-7,CASTPVASAPYEQYF,TGTGCCAGCACTCCGGTCGCTAGTGCCCCCTACGAGCAGTACTTC
TRBV3-1,NA,NA,TRBJ2-2,CASSQDTTNTGELFF,TGTGCCAGCAGCCAAGATACAACGAACACCGGGGAGCTGTTTTTT
TRBV6-5,TRBD2,NA,TRBJ2-3,CASSSPTGLGTDTQYF,TGTGCCAGCAGTTCCCCGACGGGACTAGGCACAGATACGCAGTATTTT
TRBV20-1,NA,NA,TRBJ2-7,CSAPRGAEQYF,TGCAGTGCTCCTCGGGGGGCCGAGCAGTACTTC
TRBV12-3/TRBV12-4,TRBD1,NA,TRBJ1-2,CASSYINRGVATF,TGTGCCAGCAGCTACATTAACAGGGGAGTAGCCACCTTC
TRBV12-3/TRBV12-4,NA,many,TRBJ2-3,CANAGIDSTDTQYF,TGTGCCAACGCGGGGATAGATAGCACAGATACGCAGTATTTT
TRBV20-1,TRBD1,few,TRBJ2-2,CSARDPTGGEAGELFF,TGCAGTGCAAGAGACCCCACAGGGGGCGAGGCCGGGGAGCTGTTTTTT
TRBV5-1,TRBD2,many,TRBJ2-1,CASSHLPSGGGTNNEQFF,TGCGCCAGCAGCCACCTTCCAAGCGGGGGGGGCACCAACAATGAGCAGTTCTTC
TRBV7-2,NA,few,TRBJ2-5,CASSLGTTSYQETQYF,TGTGCCAGCAGCTTGGGGACAACCTCTTACCAAGAGACCCAGTACTTC
TRBV28,NA,few,TRBJ2-7,CASRPPEVPYEQYF,TGTGCCAGCAGGCCCCCCGAGGTCCCCTACGAGCAGTACTTC
TRBV27,NA,NA,TRBJ1-1,CATIRNTEAFF,TGTGCCACAATTCGAAACACTGAAGCTTTCTTT
TRBV4-1,TRBD2,once,TRBJ2-5,CASSQEWAGEETQYF,TGCGCCAGCAGCCAAGAATGGGCGGGGGAAGAGACCCAGTACTTC
TRBV4-2,NA,few,TRBJ2-1,CASSQVGGTYNEQFF,TGTGCCAGCAGCCAAGTAGGCGGCACCTACAATGAGCAGTTCTTC
TRBV6-5,NA,few,TRBJ2-5,CASSYLGEQETQYF,TGTGCCAGCAGTTACTTGGGGGAACAAGAGACCCAGTACTTC
TRBV7-8,NA,NA,TRBJ1-2,CASSFMTANYGYTF,TGTGCCAGCAGCTTTATGACGGCGAACTATGGCTACACCTTC
TRBV6-6,NA,many,TRBJ2-7,CASSLGPGEQYF,TGTGCCAGCAGTCTCGGACCGGGGGAGCAGTACTTC